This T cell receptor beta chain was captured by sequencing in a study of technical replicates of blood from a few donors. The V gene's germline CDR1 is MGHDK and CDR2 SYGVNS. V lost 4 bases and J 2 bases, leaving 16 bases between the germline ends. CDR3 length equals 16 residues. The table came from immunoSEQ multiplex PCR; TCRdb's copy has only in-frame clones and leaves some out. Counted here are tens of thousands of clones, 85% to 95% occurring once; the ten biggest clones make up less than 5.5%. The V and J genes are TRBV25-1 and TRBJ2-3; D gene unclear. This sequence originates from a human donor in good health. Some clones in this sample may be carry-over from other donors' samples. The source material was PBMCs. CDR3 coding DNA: TGTGCCAGCAGTGTCGGGTTTAGCAGCCACACAGATACGCAGTATTTT. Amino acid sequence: CASSVGFSSHTDTQYF.